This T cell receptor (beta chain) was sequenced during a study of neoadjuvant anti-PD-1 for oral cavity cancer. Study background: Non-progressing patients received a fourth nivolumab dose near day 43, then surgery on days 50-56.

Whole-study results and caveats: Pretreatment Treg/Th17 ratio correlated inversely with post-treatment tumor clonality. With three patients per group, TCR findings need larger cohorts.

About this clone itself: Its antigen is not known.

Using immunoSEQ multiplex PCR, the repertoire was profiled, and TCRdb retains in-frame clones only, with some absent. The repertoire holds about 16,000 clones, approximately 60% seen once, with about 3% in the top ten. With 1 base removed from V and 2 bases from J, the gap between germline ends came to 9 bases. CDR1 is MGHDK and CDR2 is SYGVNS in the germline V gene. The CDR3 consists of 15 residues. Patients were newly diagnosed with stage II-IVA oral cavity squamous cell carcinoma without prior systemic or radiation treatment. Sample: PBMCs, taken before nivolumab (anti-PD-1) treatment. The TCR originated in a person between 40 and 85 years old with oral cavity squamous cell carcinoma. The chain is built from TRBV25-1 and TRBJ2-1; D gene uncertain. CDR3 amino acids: CASSESNSPYNEQFF. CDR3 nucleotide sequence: TGTGCCAGCAGTGAATCGAACTCCCCCTACAATGAGCAGTTCTTC.